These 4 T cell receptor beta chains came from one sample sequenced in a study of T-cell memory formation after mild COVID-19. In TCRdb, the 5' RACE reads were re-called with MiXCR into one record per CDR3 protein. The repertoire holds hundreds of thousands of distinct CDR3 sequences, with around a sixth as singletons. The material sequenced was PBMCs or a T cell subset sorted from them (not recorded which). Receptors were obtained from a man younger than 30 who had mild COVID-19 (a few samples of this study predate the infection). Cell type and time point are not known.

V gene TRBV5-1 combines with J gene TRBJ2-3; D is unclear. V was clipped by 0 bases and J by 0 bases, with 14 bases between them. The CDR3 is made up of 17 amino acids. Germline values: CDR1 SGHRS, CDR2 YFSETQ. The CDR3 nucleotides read TGCGCCAGCAGCTTGGCCAGTGGCCTAGTTAGCACAGATACGCAGTATTTT. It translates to CASSLASGLVSTDTQYF.

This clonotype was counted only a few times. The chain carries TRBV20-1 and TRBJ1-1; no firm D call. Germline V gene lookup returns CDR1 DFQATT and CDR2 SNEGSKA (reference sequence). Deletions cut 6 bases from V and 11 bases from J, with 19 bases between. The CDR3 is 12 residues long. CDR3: CSAKEAENEAFF. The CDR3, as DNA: TGCAGTGCCAAAGAAGCCGAGAATGAGGCTTTCTTT.

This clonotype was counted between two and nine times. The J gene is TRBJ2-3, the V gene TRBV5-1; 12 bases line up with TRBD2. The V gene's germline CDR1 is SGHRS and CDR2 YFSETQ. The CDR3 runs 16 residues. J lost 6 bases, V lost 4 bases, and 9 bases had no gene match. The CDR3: CASSRDLAGGLDTQYF. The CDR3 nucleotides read TGCGCCAGCAGCCGCGACCTAGCGGGGGGGCTGGATACGCAGTATTTT.

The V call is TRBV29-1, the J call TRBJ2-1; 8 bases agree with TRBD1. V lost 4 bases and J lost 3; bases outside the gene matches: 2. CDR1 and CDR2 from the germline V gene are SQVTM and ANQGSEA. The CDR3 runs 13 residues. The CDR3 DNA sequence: TGCAGCGTTGGGGACAGGTTCTACAATGAGCAGTTCTTC. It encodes CSVGDRFYNEQFF.